The clone carrying this TCR beta chain appeared a single time. PCR amplification relied on 60 Vbeta primers (plus 13 Jbeta primers). Assay: immunoSEQ multiplex PCR; the TCRdb copy retains only in-frame clones and omits some. The sample records around 200,000 clones, 65% to 90% being singletons. The source of the sample is a study of cytomegalovirus exposure and HLA in healthy donors. The sequence derives from a woman between 50 and 59 years old in good health and CMV-seronegative. The source material was PBMCs.

As DNA, the CDR3 is TGTGCCAGTCGACGACAGGGGATGAGCAATCAGCCCCAGCATTTT. This encodes CASRRQGMSNQPQHF. The chain joins TRBV19 to TRBJ1-5, with 8 bases aligning to TRBD1. CDR3 length equals 15 residues. Germline V gene data show CDR1 as LNHDA and CDR2 as SQIVND (reference sequence). The V segment lost 8 bases and the J segment 1 base; nucleotides outside the gene matches: 7.